Shown below are 18 T cell receptor beta chains from a single sample sequenced in a study of cytomegalovirus exposure and HLA in healthy donors. Here immunoSEQ multiplex PCR was the method, and the copy in TCRdb shows in-frame clones only, minus some. The table lists 150,000 to 200,000 clones, nearly 90% of them singletons. The sequenced sample consisted of PBMCs. These receptors were taken from a woman aged 18 to 35 in good health and CMV-seropositive.

This clone appeared once. The chain couples TRBV6-1 to TRBJ1-5; no reliable D call. V dropped 3 bases and J dropped 0 bases, with 12 bases sitting between them. The CDR3 spans 16 residues. Germline V gene sequence: CDR1 MNHNS, CDR2 SASEGT. CDR3: CASSEASAYSNQPQHF. The CDR3 DNA is TGTGCCAGCAGTGAGGCCAGCGCATATAGCAATCAGCCCCAGCATTTT.

This clone was counted only a few times. This rearrangement joins TRBV2 to TRBJ2-7; 8 bases line up with TRBD2. The CDR3 length is 13 residues. V shed 8 bases and J 3 bases; nucleotides not matched to a gene: 6. CDR1 SNHLY and CDR2 FYNNEI come from the germline V gene. The CDR3 spells CASYMSGSYEQYF. In nucleotides, the CDR3 is TGTGCCAGCTACATGAGCGGGAGCTACGAGCAGTACTTC.

V and J are TRBV5-1 and TRBJ1-1; 9 nucleotides agree with TRBD1. This CDR3 is 14 amino acids long. The J segment lost 7 bases and the V segment lost 2 bases, leaving 6 bases of the junction unmatched. Germline V gene lookup returns CDR1 SGHRS and CDR2 YFSETQ. Here the CDR3 reads CASSFTGGRGEAFF. As DNA, the CDR3 is TGCGCCAGCAGCTTTACAGGGGGCCGCGGTGAAGCTTTCTTT.

The rearrangement links TRBV6-5 to TRBJ2-3; no clear D. V was clipped by 0 bases and J by 2 bases, with 6 bases between them. The germline CDR1 and CDR2 sequences are MNHEY and SVGAGI. The CDR3 runs to 14 residues. The CDR3 coding sequence is TGTGCCAGCAGTTACTCTGAGTCCACAGATACGCAGTATTTT. Amino acid sequence: CASSYSESTDTQYF.

Remarks on this clone: The junction departs from the called germline gene at one end, perhaps through a read error. The chain combines TRBV7-3 with TRBJ2-7; weak D call: TRBD1 (6 bases). Germline V gene lookup returns CDR1 SGHTA and CDR2 FQGTGA. This CDR3 is built from 15 residues. Here the CDR3 DNA reads TGTGCCCCCCTTTTCAGGGGCCCTACTCCCCTGCTGCATACCTTC. Its translation is CAPLFRGPTPLLHTF.

The gene calls are TRBV5-4 and TRBJ2-5; no firm D call. Deletions cut 4 bases from V and 5 bases from J, with 9 bases between. The CDR3 consists of 12 residues. CDR1 and CDR2 (germline): SGHNT, YYREEE (reference sequence). The CDR3, as DNA: TGTGCCAGCAGCGCGACCAGGGAGACCCAGTACTTC. The encoded protein is CASSATRETQYF.

The table lists this clone with a few counts. The chain recombines TRBV28 with TRBJ1-2; D unclear. The germline CDR1 and CDR2 sequences are MDHEN and SYDVKM. The CDR3 covers 10 residues. Trimming took 3 bases from V and 8 from J, leaving 4 bases between them. Here the CDR3 DNA reads TGTGCCAGCAGTTTCGGGGGCTACACCTTC. Translated, it gives CASSFGGYTF.

The rearrangement joins TRBV19 to TRBJ2-3, with TRBD2 matching 8 bases. The CDR3 is 13 amino acids. CDR1 is LNHDA and CDR2 is SQIVND in the germline V gene (reference sequence). With 8 bases clipped from V and 0 bases from J, the junction kept 1 base outside the gene matches. The CDR3 region is CASRLASTDTQYF. Written as DNA, the CDR3 is TGTGCCAGTCGACTAGCGAGCACAGATACGCAGTATTTT.

The V gene is TRBV29-1, the J gene TRBJ1-1; D is uncertain. Trimming removed 6 bases from V and 0 bases from J, with 11 bases in between. The CDR3 spans 13 residues. Germline V lookup: CDR1 SQVTM, CDR2 ANQGSEA. CDR3 nucleotide sequence: TGCAGCGTGGCGGCATTCATGAACACTGAAGCTTTCTTT. Its translation is CSVAAFMNTEAFF.

This clone has just one count. V is TRBV6-4 and J is TRBJ2-6, with a weak D call TRBD2 (5 bases). Trimming removed 8 bases at V and 0 bases at J, with 11 bases between. This CDR3 spans 15 amino acids. Germline assignment: CDR1 MRHNA and CDR2 SNTAGT. The DNA of the CDR3 is TGTGCCAGCGGCTCAGAGGGCTCTGGGGCCAACGTCCTGACTTTC. Its translation is CASGSEGSGANVLTF.

This sequence joins TRBV4-1 and TRBJ1-5, with 7 positions matching TRBD1. CDR1 is MGHRA and CDR2 is YSYEKL in the germline V gene. Germline trimming cut 1 base from V and 3 bases from J; bases unmatched to any gene: 3. CDR3 size: 15 residues. CDR3 sequence (DNA): TGCGCCAGCAGCCAAGCCGACAGGGACAATCAGCCCCAGCATTTT. Translating it yields CASSQADRDNQPQHF.

J is TRBJ2-6 and V is TRBV5-1; D unresolved. Deletions cut 2 bases from V and 2 bases from J, with 5 bases between. Germline V CDR1 and CDR2: SGHRS, YFSETQ. This CDR3 spans 14 amino acids. As DNA, the CDR3 is TGCGCCAGCAGCTTTATTACTGGGGCCAACGTCCTGACTTTC. Residues: CASSFITGANVLTF.

This rearrangement joins TRBV28 to TRBJ1-2, with D tentatively TRBD1 (6 bases). With 1 base removed from V and 8 bases from J, the gap between germline ends came to 17 bases. The CDR3 consists of 15 residues. The germline V gene encodes CDR1 MDHEN and CDR2 SYDVKM. The CDR3 bases are TGTGCCAGCAGTTTATTCCCTGCAGGGGCAGGGGGCTACACCTTC. As protein: CASSLFPAGAGGYTF.

The chain joins TRBV15 to TRBJ1-2; D call uncertain. The CDR3 spans 13 residues. The germline CDR1 and CDR2 sequences are LNHNV and YYDKDF (reference sequence). Trimming cost V 0 bases and J 3 bases, with 5 bases left between them. CDR3 DNA: TGTGCCACCAGCAGAGACAGCGACTATGGCTACACCTTC. This sequence encodes CATSRDSDYGYTF.

The chain uses TRBV15 and TRBJ2-7; tentative D call: TRBD2 (5 bases). The CDR3 contains 15 residues. Between the trimmed V and J ends, which lost 1 base and 3 bases, there was a span of 13 bases. Germline CDR1 LNHNV, CDR2 YYDKDF (reference sequence). CDR3 sequence (DNA): TGTGCCACCAGCAGAGTGTCAGGAGGTGGCTACGAGCAGTACTTC. This translates into CATSRVSGGGYEQYF.

This rearrangement joins TRBV5-1 to TRBJ2-1; TRBD1 matches at 8 bases. Germline-derived CDR1 and CDR2 are SGHRS and YFSETQ. The CDR3 is 13 residues long. V trimming: 6 bases; J trimming: 7 bases; junction bases outside the gene matches: 6. This CDR3 reads CASTSGTGNEQFF. The CDR3 DNA reads TGCGCCAGCACCTCCGGGACAGGTAATGAGCAGTTCTTC.

Concerning this clone itself: This same CDR3 is encoded by further DNA sequences in the sample. V and J are TRBV6-5 and TRBJ2-7; 12 bases are a match to TRBD2. The V gene's germline CDR1 is MNHEY and CDR2 SVGAGI. The CDR3 is 15 residues long. V lost 4 bases, J lost 4 bases, and 5 bases stayed unmatched. The CDR3: CASSSPTSGSYEQYF. CDR3 DNA: TGTGCCAGCAGTTCTCCGACTAGCGGGAGTTACGAGCAGTACTTC.

This chain links TRBV4-2 with TRBJ1-2, with TRBD1 matching 7 bases. V was clipped by 6 bases and J by 4 bases; unmatched bases: 5. The CDR3 totals 13 residues. Germline V lookup: CDR1 LGHNA, CDR2 YNFKEQ. CDR3 residues: CASRGDSSYGYTF. CDR3 sequence (DNA): TGTGCCAGCAGAGGGGACAGTAGCTATGGCTACACCTTC.